This entry features one T cell receptor beta chain sequence. CDR1 SGHVS and CDR2 FQNEAQ come from the germline V gene. The CDR3 is made up of 17 amino acids. V lost 0 bases and J 7 bases, leaving 19 bases between the germline ends. The method was immunoSEQ multiplex PCR; TCRdb's version includes in-frame clones alone and lacks a portion of them. The sample carries approximately 190,000 clones, 80% to 90% recorded once. The entry originates in a study of blood T cell repertoires in COVID-19. Study summary: T cells, B-cell-depleted T cells, or PBMCs supplied cDNA or gDNA.

The receptor's source is a man aged 25 to 40 with active or convalescent COVID-19. The sample taken for sequencing was peripheral blood. The V and J genes are TRBV7-8 and TRBJ1-5; possibly TRBD1 for D (5 bases). This CDR3 is CASSLASSTGIWQPQHF. In nucleotides, the CDR3 is TGTGCCAGCAGCTTAGCTAGCAGCACAGGTATCTGGCAGCCCCAGCATTTT. Full variable domain (outside the CDR3, taken from reference TRBV7-8 and TRBJ1-5): GAGVSQSPRYKVAKRGQDVALRCDPISGHVSLFWYQQALGQGPEFLTYFQNEAQLDKSGLPSDRFFAERPEGSVSTLKIQRTQQEDSAVYLCASSLASSTGIWQPQHFGDGTRLSIL.